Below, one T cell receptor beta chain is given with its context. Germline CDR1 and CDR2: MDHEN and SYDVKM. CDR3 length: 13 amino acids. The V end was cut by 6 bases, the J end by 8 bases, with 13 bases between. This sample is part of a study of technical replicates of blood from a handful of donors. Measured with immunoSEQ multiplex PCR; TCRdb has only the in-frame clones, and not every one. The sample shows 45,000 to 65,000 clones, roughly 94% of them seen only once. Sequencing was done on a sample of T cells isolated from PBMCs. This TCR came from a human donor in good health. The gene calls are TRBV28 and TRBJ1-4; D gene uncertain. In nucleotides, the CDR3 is TGTGCCAGCAGCCCGCCGGGTAGAGAAAAACTGTTTTTT. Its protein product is CASSPPGREKLFF.